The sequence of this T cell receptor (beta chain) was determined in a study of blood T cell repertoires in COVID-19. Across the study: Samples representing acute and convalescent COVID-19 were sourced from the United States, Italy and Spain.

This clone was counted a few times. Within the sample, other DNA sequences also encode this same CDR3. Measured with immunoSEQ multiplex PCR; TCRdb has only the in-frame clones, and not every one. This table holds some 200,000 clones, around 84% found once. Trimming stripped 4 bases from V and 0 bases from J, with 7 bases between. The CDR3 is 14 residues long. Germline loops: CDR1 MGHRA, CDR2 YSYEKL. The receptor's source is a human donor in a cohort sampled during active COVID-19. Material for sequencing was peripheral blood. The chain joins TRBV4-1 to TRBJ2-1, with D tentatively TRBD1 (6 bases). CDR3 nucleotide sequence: TGCGCCAGCAGCCCGGACAGCTCCTACAATGAGCAGTTCTTC. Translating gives CASSPDSSYNEQFF.